Included here is one T cell receptor (beta chain) sequence, with context. CDR1 is LNHDA and CDR2 is SQIVND in the germline V gene (reference sequence). The CDR3 length is 15 residues. The junction had 8 bases not matched to a gene; V was cut back by 5 bases and J by 1 base. This record belongs to a study of blood T cell repertoires in COVID-19. Assay: immunoSEQ multiplex PCR; the TCRdb copy retains only in-frame clones and omits some. The sample contains about 210,000 clones, approximately 80% of which appear only once. Sequencing was performed on PBMCs or T cells enriched from blood (not recorded which). The TCR originated in a man under 40 with acute COVID-19. The chain links TRBV19 to TRBJ2-7; 7 positions match TRBD1. The CDR3: CASSFRDSLSYEQYF. The DNA of the CDR3 is TGTGCCAGTAGTTTCCGGGACAGCTTATCCTACGAGCAGTACTTC.